This T cell receptor beta chain came from a study of T cell responses to AZD1222 COVID-19 vaccine. Looked up from germline, CDR1 is SGHDN and CDR2 is FVKESK. V lost 6 bases and J 1 base, leaving 3 bases between the germline ends. This CDR3 is 11 amino acids long. The study pooled second doses at about 4 or about 12 weeks. The table came from immunoSEQ multiplex PCR; TCRdb's copy has only in-frame clones and leaves some out. The data hold 250,000 to 300,000 clones, with 90% to 95% observed a single time. The gene calls are TRBV14 and TRBJ1-1, with unresolved D. This sequence was found in an adult who received the AZD1222 COVID-19 vaccine. The starting material was peripheral blood, obtained 28 days after the second AZD1222 dose. The CDR3 is CASRGNTEAFF. Written as DNA, the CDR3 is TGTGCCAGCAGAGGGAACACTGAAGCTTTCTTT.